This TCR beta chain was found in a study of blood T cell repertoires in COVID-19. Whole-study context: Italy, Spain and the United States were the sources of the convalescent and acute COVID-19 samples. PBMCs, B-cell-depleted T cells, or T cells were the source of the cDNA or gDNA that made up the material.

From germline, CDR1 is LGHNA and CDR2 YNFKEQ. The V end was cut by 3 bases, the J end by 5 bases, with 13 bases between. This CDR3 has 14 amino acids. As handled by the study authors: Reference gene primer amplification gave nucleated cell count estimates. The data were produced by immunoSEQ multiplex PCR, yet TCRdb's version contains in-frame clones alone and is incomplete. For V, J and clone size, that table is used; D and trimming come from the DNA. The table lists over 200,000 clones, approximately 90% of them singletons. This sequence originates from a woman younger than 30 who had recovered from COVID-19. Input material: peripheral blood. This rearrangement joins TRBV4-2 to TRBJ2-5; D call uncertain. Here the CDR3 reads CASSQPLESETQYF. CDR3 bases: TGTGCCAGCAGCCAGCCCCTAGAAAGTGAGACCCAGTACTTC.